Following are 25 T cell receptor beta chains from one sample sequenced in a study of blood T cell repertoires in COVID-19. Libraries were prepared by immunoSEQ multiplex PCR; TCRdb keeps only in-frame clonotypes and omits some of them. This table has approximately 190,000 clones, around 82% appearing once. Sequenced input: PBMCs or T cells enriched from blood (not recorded which). The receptors originated from a woman aged 55-75 years with acute COVID-19.

In this sample, this clone turned up a few times. The V and J genes are TRBV6-2 or TRBV6-3 and TRBJ2-3, with D maybe TRBD2 (6 bases). This CDR3 has 14 residues. Germline V gene sequence: CDR1 MNHEY, CDR2 SVGEGT. V lost 2 bases and J lost 5, with 11 bases in between. CDR3 coding DNA: TGTGCCAGCAGTTACGGGGACTCGGGAGATACGCAGTATTTT. Amino acid sequence: CASSYGDSGDTQYF.

The chain carries TRBV28 and TRBJ2-3, with TRBD2 identical over 8 bases. The CDR3 has 16 amino acids. CDR1 is MDHEN and CDR2 is SYDVKM in the germline V gene. V shed 7 bases, J shed 6 bases, and the junction held 15 bases outside the gene matches. The CDR3 reads CASTSRTRGGFDTQYF. The CDR3, as DNA: TGTGCCAGCACTAGCCGTACACGCGGGGGGTTCGATACGCAGTATTTT.

The V call is TRBV7-9, the J call TRBJ2-1; the D is unclear. The V gene lost 4 bases and the J gene lost 0 bases, with 13 bases spanning the gap. The CDR3 covers 16 residues. The germline V gene has CDR1 SEHNR and CDR2 FQNEAQ (reference sequence). CDR3 amino acids: CASSSGQVFSYNEQFF. DNA of the CDR3: TGTGCCAGCAGCTCCGGCCAGGTGTTCTCCTACAATGAGCAGTTCTTC. The entire variable domain, with the rest obtained from reference TRBV7-9 and TRBJ2-1, is as follows: DTGVSQNPRHKITKRGQNVTFRCDPISEHNRLYWYRQTLGQGPEFLTYFQNEAQLEKSRLLSDRFSAERPKGSFSTLEIQRTEQGDSAMYLCASSSGQVFSYNEQFFGPGTRLTVL.

V usage is TRBV14 and J usage is TRBJ2-7, with 8 nucleotides matching TRBD2. CDR3 length equals 17 residues. Germline V lookup: CDR1 SGHDN, CDR2 FVKESK. Germline trimming cut 4 bases from V and 6 bases from J; bases unmatched to any gene: 17. CDR3 loop: CASSPTSDVWGGIEQYF. For the CDR3, the DNA is TGTGCCAGCAGCCCGACTAGCGATGTCTGGGGGGGGATCGAGCAGTACTTC.

This clone came up a few times. The J gene is TRBJ1-5, the V gene TRBV28; 8 positions agree with TRBD1. Germline lookup yields CDR1 MDHEN and CDR2 SYDVKM. CDR3 size: 14 residues. Trimming removed 6 bases from V and 1 base from J; junction bases left unmatched: 2. CDR3 region: CASRSGGSNQPQHF. The CDR3 DNA reads as TGTGCCAGCAGGTCAGGGGGCAGCAATCAGCCCCAGCATTTT.

This chain joins TRBV18 and TRBJ2-2, with a weak D call TRBD2 (6 bases). The V end lost 3 bases, the J end lost 4 bases, and 15 bases lay between the germline ends. Germline V lookup: CDR1 KGHSH, CDR2 LQKENI. The CDR3 contains 16 residues. The DNA of the CDR3 is TGTGCCAGCTCACCGGTGAGCGGGTCTTCCACCGGGGAGCTGTTTTTT. This codes for CASSPVSGSSTGELFF.

This chain joins TRBV5-1 and TRBJ1-4; D is ambiguous. Trimming removed 6 bases at V and 0 bases at J, with 21 bases between. The CDR3 covers 18 residues. The germline gives CDR1 SGHRS, CDR2 YFSETQ. The CDR3 region is CASTRNPNSLATNEKLFF. In nucleotides, the CDR3 is TGCGCCAGCACACGGAATCCGAACAGCCTTGCAACTAATGAAAAACTGTTTTTT. The whole variable domain, filled in from reference TRBV5-1 and TRBJ1-4, reads KAGVTQTPRYLIKTRGQQVTLSCSPISGHRSVSWYQQTPGQGLQFLFEYFSETQRNKGNFPGRFSGRQFSNSRSEMNVSTLELGDSALYLCASTRNPNSLATNEKLFFGSGTQLSVL.

This clone was detected only a few times. V and J are TRBV30 and TRBJ1-2, with D hard to call. V lost 0 bases to trimming and J lost 7 bases, with 15 bases between them. Germline V gene lookup returns CDR1 GTSNPN and CDR2 SVGIG (reference sequence). There are 14 residues in the CDR3. The CDR3 reads CAWSVLEGVSGYTF. CDR3 sequence (DNA): TGTGCCTGGAGTGTACTTGAGGGAGTAAGTGGCTACACCTTC.

The V gene is TRBV10-1, the J gene TRBJ1-1; a weak D match, TRBD1 (6 bases). V lost 2 bases and J 1 base, leaving 17 bases between the germline ends. CDR3 length: 17 residues. Germline V CDR1 and CDR2: WNHNN, SYGVQD (reference sequence). The CDR3 loop is CASSEAVGASRNTEAFF. CDR3 DNA sequence: TGCGCCAGCAGTGAGGCCGTGGGGGCGTCCCGGAACACTGAAGCTTTCTTT.

The gene calls are TRBV28 and TRBJ2-2; 7 bases fit TRBD2. The trim removed 7 bases at V and 7 bases at J, leaving 24 bases unmatched. The CDR3 spans 19 residues. Per the germline V gene, CDR1 is MDHEN and CDR2 is SYDVKM. The CDR3 DNA reads as TGTGCCAGCACTTCTCGCCGTCTGGAGGTCGGGGGGTCCGGCGGGGAGCTGTTTTTT. It yields the protein CASTSRRLEVGGSGGELFF. The variable domain in full, with the rest retrieved from reference TRBV28 and TRBJ2-2, is DVKVTQSSRYLVKRTGEKVFLECVQDMDHENMFWYRQDPGLGLRLIYFSYDVKMKEKGDIPEGYSVSREKKERFSLILESASTNQTSMYLCASTSRRLEVGGSGGELFFGEGSRLTVL.

This chain joins TRBV15 and TRBJ2-1, with 13 bases identical to TRBD2. The CDR3 spans 19 residues. The V segment lost 3 bases and the J segment 4 bases; nucleotides outside the gene matches: 12. The germline V gene encodes CDR1 LNHNV and CDR2 YYDKDF (reference sequence). CDR3 nucleotide sequence: TGTGCCACCAGCAGTCCCAAGGGAACTAGCGGGAGGGGTTACAATGAGCAGTTCTTC. Translating gives CATSSPKGTSGRGYNEQFF. Full variable domain (outside the CDR3, taken from reference TRBV15 and TRBJ2-1): DAMVIQNPRYQVTQFGKPVTLSCSQTLNHNVMYWYQQKSSQAPKLLFHYYDKDFNNEADTPDNFQSRRPNTSFCFLDIRSPGLGDTAMYLCATSSPKGTSGRGYNEQFFGPGTRLTVL.

The chain links TRBV15 to TRBJ2-5, with D perhaps matching TRBD2 (6 bases). V was clipped by 3 bases and J by 3 bases, with 14 bases between them. From germline, CDR1 is LNHNV and CDR2 YYDKDF (reference sequence). The CDR3 has 15 amino acids. Here the CDR3 DNA reads TGTGCCACCAGCAGGCCCCGGACTACTAAAGAGACCCAGTACTTC. Protein: CATSRPRTTKETQYF.

This chain links TRBV29-1 with TRBJ2-7; 10 positions agree with TRBD1. V gave up 3 bases and J gave up 7 bases; unmatched junction bases: 6. CDR1 and CDR2 (germline): SQVTM, ANQGSEA. CDR3 length: 13 residues. This CDR3 is CSVERQGAGEQYF. The DNA of the CDR3 is TGCAGCGTTGAGAGACAGGGGGCGGGGGAGCAGTACTTC.

This clone showed up just a few times. The genes are TRBV29-1 and TRBJ1-1, with TRBD1 matching 7 bases. Germline-derived CDR1 and CDR2 are SQVTM and ANQGSEA. The length of the CDR3 is 13 residues. After removal of 2 bases from V and 5 bases from J, the junction contained 5 bases not matched to a gene. This CDR3 is CSVEFNRGTEAFF. The DNA of the CDR3 is TGCAGCGTTGAATTTAACAGGGGAACTGAAGCTTTCTTT.

V is TRBV29-1 and J is TRBJ2-5; 11 positions agree with TRBD1. Germline CDR1 and CDR2: SQVTM and ANQGSEA. The J segment lost 5 bases and the V segment lost 5 bases, leaving 16 bases of the junction unmatched. This CDR3 comprises 17 residues. The CDR3 region is CSVTSSRRTGGYETQYF. The CDR3 region has the DNA TGCAGCGTTACTTCAAGCCGTCGGACAGGGGGCTATGAGACCCAGTACTTC. Full variable domain (missing parts from reference TRBV29-1 and TRBJ2-5): SAVISQKPSRDICQRGTSLTIQCQVDSQVTMMFWYRQQPGQSLTLIATANQGSEATYESGFVIDKFPISRPNLTFSTLTVSNMSPEDSSIYLCSVTSSRRTGGYETQYFGPGTRLLVL.

The J gene is TRBJ1-4, the V gene TRBV4-1; 8 bases are a match to TRBD1. V shed 4 bases and J 8 bases; nucleotides not matched to a gene: 6. Germline V gene sequence: CDR1 MGHRA, CDR2 YSYEKL. The CDR3 contains 14 residues. CDR3 amino acids: CASSPGQAGEKLFF. In nucleotides, the CDR3 is TGCGCCAGCAGCCCGGGACAGGCGGGGGAAAAACTGTTTTTT.

The V gene is TRBV10-1, the J gene TRBJ2-3, with D possibly matching TRBD1 (5 bases). The germline CDR1 and CDR2 sequences are WNHNN and SYGVQD (reference sequence). V was cut by 5 bases and J by 4 bases, with 7 bases left in between. The CDR3 length is 12 residues. CDR3 sequence reads: CASSQGPDTQYF. CDR3 nucleotides: TGCGCCAGCAGTCAGGGCCCAGATACGCAGTATTTT.

This clone was recorded a few times. The chain is built from TRBV25-1 and TRBJ1-5; D is possibly TRBD1 (6 bases). The V gene lost 1 base and the J gene lost 0 bases, with 10 bases spanning the gap. In germline, CDR1 is MGHDK, CDR2 SYGVNS. This CDR3 has 16 residues. The CDR3 DNA follows: TGTGCCAGCAGTGAATCTGGACAGCTTAGCAATCAGCCCCAGCATTTT. Its protein is CASSESGQLSNQPQHF.

The rearrangement links TRBV25-1 to TRBJ1-1; no reliable D call. The CDR3 runs 16 residues. V was clipped by 3 bases and J by 1 base, with 15 bases between them. Germline V gene lookup returns CDR1 MGHDK and CDR2 SYGVNS. CDR3 nucleotides: TGTGCCAGCAGTGACCGAGTACTGGAGCGGAACACTGAAGCTTTCTTT. Translation gives CASSDRVLERNTEAFF. Using reference TRBV25-1 and TRBJ1-1 for the parts outside the CDR3, the full variable domain is EADIYQTPRYLVIGTGKKITLECSQTMGHDKMYWYQQDPGMELHLIHYSYGVNSTEKGDLSSESTVSRIRTEHFPLTLESARPSHTSQYLCASSDRVLERNTEAFFGQGTRLTVV.

This chain connects TRBV5-1 to TRBJ2-3; D perhaps matches TRBD2 (5 bases). The CDR3 is made up of 13 amino acids. The germline CDR1 and CDR2 sequences are SGHRS and YFSETQ. The germline V and J ends were trimmed by 4 bases and 1 base, with 7 bases remaining between them. The CDR3 spells CASSEEGTDTQYF. The CDR3, as DNA: TGCGCCAGCAGCGAGGAGGGCACAGATACGCAGTATTTT.

The V gene is TRBV7-2, the J gene TRBJ2-7, with 10 bases fitting TRBD1. The CDR3 is 14 amino acids. Germline values: CDR1 SGHTA, CDR2 FQGNSA. Trimming cost V 3 bases and J 5 bases; bases outside gene matches: 4. CDR3 bases: TGTGCCAGCAGCTTTGGACAGGGGGGCAACGAGCAGTACTTC. Translated: CASSFGQGGNEQYF.

The gene calls are TRBV7-2 and TRBJ1-1; TRBD1 matches at 7 bases. Germline lookup yields CDR1 SGHTA and CDR2 FQGNSA. The CDR3 is made up of 13 amino acids. J lost 4 bases, V lost 4 bases, and 3 bases had no gene match. The chain's CDR3 is CASSSHRGTEAFF. For the CDR3, the DNA is TGTGCCAGCAGCTCCCACAGGGGCACTGAAGCTTTCTTT.

The rearrangement joins TRBV5-4 to TRBJ2-4; D possibly corresponds to TRBD1 (6 bases). This CDR3 comprises 15 residues. The V and J ends lost 0 bases and 3 bases respectively, with 10 bases between them. Germline loops: CDR1 SGHNT, CDR2 YYREEE (reference sequence). In nucleotides, the CDR3 is TGTGCCAGCAGCTTGGGAGGACAGAACAAAAACATTCAGTACTTC. The encoded protein is CASSLGGQNKNIQYF.

The chain employs TRBV19 and TRBJ2-5, with D perhaps matching TRBD2 (6 bases). The CDR3 covers 14 residues. V lost 5 bases and J lost 1, with 11 bases in between. CDR1 and CDR2 (germline): LNHDA, SQIVND (reference sequence). The CDR3 nucleotides are TGTGCCAGTAGTCCGACGGGAGCCCAAGAGACCCAGTACTTC. It encodes CASSPTGAQETQYF.

This clone was observed a single time. The J gene is TRBJ1-5, the V gene TRBV19, with 7 bases lining up with TRBD1. Germline CDR1 is LNHDA and CDR2 is SQIVND (reference sequence). V lost 3 bases, J lost 7 bases, and 6 bases stayed unmatched. The CDR3 length is 14 residues. The CDR3 reads CASSMGQFGQPQHF. CDR3 DNA sequence: TGTGCCAGTAGTATGGGACAGTTTGGGCAGCCCCAGCATTTT. Supplemented by reference TRBV19 and TRBJ1-5, the full variable domain reads DGGITQSPKYLFRKEGQNVTLSCEQNLNHDAMYWYRQDPGQGLRLIYYSQIVNDFQKGDIAEGYSVSREKKESFPLTVTSAQKNPTAFYLCASSMGQFGQPQHFGDGTRLSIL.